The clone carrying this T cell receptor beta chain was detected a few times. Its specificity is not known. V dropped 2 bases and J dropped 8 bases, with 10 bases sitting between them. The germline gives CDR1 SGHTA, CDR2 FQGTGA. The CDR3 contains 14 residues. This entry is derived from a study of beta chain features in type 1 diabetes. TCRB transcripts that were expressed got sequenced, as all of the isolated RNA had been reverse transcribed. The table came from immunoSEQ multiplex PCR; TCRdb's copy has only in-frame clones and leaves some out. The sample has 100,000 to 150,000 clones; roughly 10% are singletons. General observations from the study: Shortening of TCRB CDR3s, moderate but significant, appeared in all four CD4+ subsets of Type 1 diabetes patients.

The sequencing sample was made of central memory CD4+ T cells from blood. The chain links TRBV7-3 to TRBJ1-6, with D hard to call. This TCR was recovered from a man younger than 45 with type 1 diabetes. The CDR3 DNA reads as TGTGCCAGCAGCTTATATTACCAGGATTCACCCCTCCACTTT. Amino acid sequence: CASSLYYQDSPLHF.